A selection of T cell receptor beta chains follows, all from one sample in a study of Ad26.COV2.S vaccination and SARS-CoV-2 variants. The table came from immunoSEQ multiplex PCR; TCRdb's copy has only in-frame clones and leaves some out. This sample has 350,000 to 500,000 clones, with approximately 87% found just once. The sample was peripheral blood, taken in a trial of Ad26.COV2.S vaccine versus placebo. The receptors were gathered from a person between 18 and 60 years old who received the Ad26.COV2.S COVID-19 vaccine or a placebo. Each CDR3 is given with its conserved first and last residue. D genes are given only for firm matches. Clone size appears in some rows only: once, few, many, or a class for an expanded clone.

j_call v_call d_call clone_size cdr3_nt cdr3_aa
TRBJ1-5 TRBV28 TRBD1 . TGTGCCAGCATTGGGGACAGGGTTAGCAATCAGCCCCAGCATTTT CASIGDRVSNQPQHF
TRBJ1-1 TRBV5-6 . . TGTGCCAGCAGCTTGATGAGTACAGGGCTGAACACTGAAGCTTTCTTT CASSLMSTGLNTEAFF
TRBJ2-1 TRBV7-9 TRBD1 . TGTGCCAGCAGCCCTTCGAGACAGGGGTACAATGAGCAGTTCTTC CASSPSRQGYNEQFF
TRBJ2-2 TRBV5-1 TRBD1 . TGCGCCAGCAGCCCTGGACAGGGGATCACCGGGGAGCTGTTTTTT CASSPGQGITGELFF
TRBJ2-7 TRBV5-1 . . TGCGCCAGCGGGGACGCTGGGACCCCCTCTGAGGGTGAGCAGTACTTC CASGDAGTPSEGEQYF
TRBJ1-3 TRBV10-3 . once TGTGCCATCAGTGAAATACATTCTGGAAACACCATATATTTT CAISEIHSGNTIYF
TRBJ1-4 TRBV30 TRBD1 . TGTGCCTGGAGGTCGGGGACAGGGAGTAATGAAAAACTGTTTTTT CAWRSGTGSNEKLFF
TRBJ1-2 TRBV11-2 . . TGTGCCAGCAGCTTAGTCTACGGGGAGGGCTACACCTTC CASSLVYGEGYTF
TRBJ2-3 TRBV18 . . TGTGCCAGCTCACCGAGGCAGAGCACAGATACGCAGTATTTT CASSPRQSTDTQYF
TRBJ1-2 TRBV2 . . TGTGCCAGCAGGGGGATCCGAGGCTACACCTTC CASRGIRGYTF
TRBJ2-1 TRBV5-1 . . TGCGCCAGCAGCTTGGGACAGGCGGCCAATGAGCAGTTCTTC CASSLGQAANEQFF
TRBJ1-4 TRBV27 . . TGTGCCAGCAGTTTCGGGATTACCGGGACGTCAAGGGGTGAAAAACTGTTTTTT CASSFGITGTSRGEKLFF
TRBJ2-2 TRBV20-1 . once TGCAGTGCCAGGGGCACCGGGGAGCTGTTTTTT CSARGTGELFF
TRBJ2-3 TRBV12-3/TRBV12-4 . . TGTGCCAGCACCTCCACTAGTGGCGATACGCAGTATTTT CASTSTSGDTQYF
TRBJ2-4 TRBV30 TRBD2 . TGTGCGGGGGGGGGTCCCCTGTCAATTCAGTACTTC CAGGGPLSIQYF
TRBJ1-2 TRBV6-5 TRBD1 . TGTGCCAGCTACAGGGGTCTAGTTGGCTACACCTTC CASYRGLVGYTF
TRBJ2-2 TRBV27 . . TGTGCCAGCAGTTTATCGAACACCGGGGAGCTGTTTTTT CASSLSNTGELFF
TRBJ1-5 TRBV24-1 TRBD1 . TGTGCCACCAGTGAAGCGACAGGGGTAATAGGTCAGCCCCAGCATTTT CATSEATGVIGQPQHF
TRBJ2-5 TRBV11-3 TRBD2 . TGTGCCAGCAGCTTAGGGGGGACTACCCAAGAGACCCAGTACTTC CASSLGGTTQETQYF
TRBJ2-7 TRBV15 . . TGTGCCACCAGCAGAGCCCCGTACGTGGGCCTGGGGGAGCAGTACTTC CATSRAPYVGLGEQYF
TRBJ2-1 TRBV5-1 TRBD2 . TGCGCCAGCAGCTTACTACTCGCGGGGGGGCCTTTTAATGAGCAGTTCTTC CASSLLLAGGPFNEQFF
TRBJ2-1 TRBV30 TRBD2 . TGTGCCTGGAGTCCCCTAGCGGGGGACTACAATGAGCAGTTCTTC CAWSPLAGDYNEQFF
TRBJ2-1 TRBV6-2/TRBV6-3 . few TGTGCCAGCAGTTTGACAGCCTACAATGAGCAGTTCTTC CASSLTAYNEQFF
TRBJ1-5 TRBV12-3/TRBV12-4 TRBD1 . TGTGCCAGCACTACAGGGGTTCAGCCCCAGCATTTT CASTTGVQPQHF
TRBJ2-2 TRBV11-2 . . TGTGCCAGCAGCTTATACACAGGGCTTAACACCGGGGAGCTGTTTTTT CASSLYTGLNTGELFF
TRBJ1-2 TRBV11-2 TRBD1 . TGTGCCAGCAGTTCAACACAGGGGGCTCACTATGGCTACACCTTC CASSSTQGAHYGYTF
TRBJ2-1 TRBV4-3 . . TGCGCCAGCAGCCAAGATTTCGGGAGCTCCTACAATGAGCAGTTCTTC CASSQDFGSSYNEQFF
TRBJ1-5 TRBV27 . . TGTGCCAGCAGTCCCGGCGGGGGAGGCAATCAGCCCCAGCATTTT CASSPGGGGNQPQHF
TRBJ2-3 TRBV28 . . TGTGCCAGCAGTTCAAGAGGGACAGATACGCAGTATTTT CASSSRGTDTQYF
TRBJ2-1 TRBV9 TRBD2 once TGTGCCAGCAGCGTAGCGGCTAGCGGGGGCTACAATGAGCAGTTCTTC CASSVAASGGYNEQFF
TRBJ1-2 TRBV28 . . TGTGCCAGCAGTTTGGGCGGCAGTGGCACCCTTAACTATGGCTACACCTTC CASSLGGSGTLNYGYTF
TRBJ1-3 TRBV4-1 . . TGCGCCAGCAGCCAAGAGGGCAGGGAGTCGGCTGGAAACACCATATATTTT CASSQEGRESAGNTIYF
TRBJ1-1 TRBV13 . . TGTGCCAGCAGCTCATACCGTGGCGCGAACACTGAAGCTTTCTTT CASSSYRGANTEAFF
TRBJ1-2 TRBV3-1/TRBV3-2 TRBD1 . TGTGCCAGCAGCCAAAGAACCGGGACAGCAGACTATGGCTACACCTTC CASSQRTGTADYGYTF
TRBJ1-4 TRBV6-5 . . TGTGCCAGCAGTTACTCGGTGATTAATGAAAAACTGTTTTTT CASSYSVINEKLFF
TRBJ2-5 TRBV7-6 TRBD2 once TGTGCCAGCAGCTTGGGGACTAGCGGGGGACAAGAGACCCAGTACTTC CASSLGTSGGQETQYF
TRBJ1-5 TRBV2 . . TGTGCCAGCAGGCGGGGGAATCAGCCCCAGCATTTT CASRRGNQPQHF
TRBJ2-1 TRBV7-8 . . TGTGCCAGCAGCTTCCGTCGAATTCAGGCCTACTTGGGGAATGAGCAGTTCTTC CASSFRRIQAYLGNEQFF
TRBJ2-5 TRBV9 TRBD2 . TGTGCCAGCAGCATCGGGATAGCGGGGCAAGAGACCCAGTACTTC CASSIGIAGQETQYF
TRBJ2-1 TRBV7-6 . . TGTGCCAGCAGCGGGGGGGCGTATGAGCAGTTCTTC CASSGGAYEQFF
TRBJ1-5 TRBV7-4 . . TGTGCCAGCAGCGACGGGGAGCCTTATAGCAATCAGCCCCAGCATTTT CASSDGEPYSNQPQHF
TRBJ2-7 TRBV2 . . TGTGCCAGCGAATACTCCTACGAGCAGTACTTC CASEYSYEQYF
TRBJ2-1 TRBV2 TRBD1 . TGTGCCAGCCAGGACCTCCGAGGGGGCGGCGATGAGCAGTTCTTC CASQDLRGGGDEQFF
TRBJ1-5 TRBV27 . . TGTGCCAGCAGCGACTTGGGAGATCAGCCCCAGCATTTT CASSDLGDQPQHF
TRBJ1-2 TRBV9 TRBD1 . TGTGCCAGCAGCCCAAAGGGGACAGGGGATTATGGCTACACCTTC CASSPKGTGDYGYTF
TRBJ2-5 TRBV6-5 . . TGTGCCAGCAGTTACTCGGAGACCCAGTACTTC CASSYSETQYF
TRBJ2-2 TRBV9 TRBD2 . TGTGCCAGCAGCCCTAGCGGGACTTACACCGGGGAGCTGTTTTTT CASSPSGTYTGELFF
TRBJ2-1 TRBV20-1 . . TGCAGTGCCCGGAATGGTTCGCAGTTCTTC CSARNGSQFF
TRBJ1-6 TRBV7-8 . . TGTGCCAGCAACAGGGAGGGGCCGGCCGCTAATTCACCCCTCCACTTT CASNREGPAANSPLHF
TRBJ2-7 TRBV7-9 TRBD1 . TGTGCCAGCAGCCTAACGACAGGGAGCTCCTACGAGCAGTACTTC CASSLTTGSSYEQYF
TRBJ2-3 TRBV11-1 . . TGTGCCAGCAGCTTACAGGGTTTCACAGATACGCAGTATTTT CASSLQGFTDTQYF
TRBJ2-6 TRBV7-3 . . TGTGCCAGCAGCTTAACGGGCTCTGGGGCCAACGTCCTGACTTTC CASSLTGSGANVLTF
TRBJ1-2 TRBV15 . . TGTGCCACCAGCAGAGTCCAGTTCTATGGCTACACCTTC CATSRVQFYGYTF
TRBJ1-5 TRBV3-1/TRBV3-2 . once TGTGCCAGCAGCCAGGCTTATTATCAGCCCCAGCATTTT CASSQAYYQPQHF
TRBJ2-5 TRBV21-1 . . TGTGCCAGCAGCCTCAGGCTAGAGCCATACTTTGGGACCCAGTACTTC CASSLRLEPYFGTQYF